This T cell receptor beta chain comes out of a study of T cell responses to AZD1222 COVID-19 vaccine (dated by TCRdb to about 2021). At the level of the whole study: TCR sequencing covered more than 230 trial participants: 200 to 210 given two doses of AZD1222 and around 26 given two doses of MenACWY control vaccine. Trial participants were enrolled by age into 18-55, 56-69 and 70-plus year subgroups, with roughly 160, 29 and 62 TCR-sequenced participants respectively. Study-level results and caveats: Participants were mostly white British, with more females than males. The authors suggested clonal diversity may have been underestimated. The whole spike protein was spanned by vaccine-associated CD4 TCRs, and dominant responses were seen in regions 160-218 and 743-854. Conclusions about previously exposed vaccinees were limited because only five to seven AZD1222 recipients were SARS-CoV-2 seropositive at baseline. Nearly half of unique spike-specific TCRs reportedly recognized epitopes outside regions mutated in the B.1.351 and B.1.1.7 variants. Because no day 14 peak-response samples were available, repertoires were characterized only after the peak T cell response. After two AZD1222 doses, both the breadth and the depth of spike-specific TCRs were significantly higher than at day 0 and than in MenACWY recipients. In the small 56-69-year group, the increase in depth fell short of significance, most likely because of low power.

The CDR3 regions of human TCRbeta chains were analyzed by immunosequencing. The original methods were these. Repertoire TCRs were matched against a reference library of SARS-CoV-2-specific TCRs generated with the MIRA antigen-specificity platform. Breadth was defined as the fraction of unique TCRs that were SARS-CoV-2-associated. Depth was defined as the fraction of total T cells that were SARS-CoV-2-associated. Using the MIRA data, each spike-specific TCR was assigned both to the spike region to which the TCR was reactive and to a CD4 or CD8 class. Log10-transformed breadth and depth values were compared by one-way ANOVA with Sidak's multiple comparisons tests. TCRdb retrieved this table from immuneACCESS and kept in-frame rearrangements only. Not all clones are present; in checked studies, unresolved V genes account for under half, and no reason is known for the remainder. That table supplies the V and J calls and clone size; D and trimming were determined from the DNA. Across this sample there are around 120,000 clones, with 70% to 90% seen only once. The top ten clones comprise 2.5% of the sample.

Of note for this clone: No antigen is known for it. No much larger clone exists at a distance of one base, and base qualities are not known.

Interpreted using the paper, the time point label stands for: about 28 days (+/-7) after the second vaccine dose. AZD1222 recipients given second doses at about 4 weeks or at about 12 weeks were pooled, since spike-specific TCR depth and breadth were not found to differ between the two schedules. Vaccinee samples came from UK trials COV001 and COV002, including a single-blind randomized controlled phase 2/3 trial of AZD1222 (ChAdOx1 nCoV-19) in healthy adults. For TCRbeta chain sequencing, PBMC samples from trial participants were taken at day 0 and at day 28 after the second dose. After removal of 4 bases from V and 10 bases from J, the junction retains 18 bases not matched to a gene. CDR1 and CDR2 are drawn from the germline V gene: SGDLS, YYNGEE. From the cysteine up to the phenylalanine, the CDR3 has a length of 19 residues. Only CDR3 DNA remains: 57 bases, in frame from the first base.

The input for sequencing was peripheral blood, taken 28 days after the second AZD1222 dose. The sequence was collected from an adult who received the AZD1222 COVID-19 vaccine. The sequence links TRBV9 to TRBJ1-6; TRBD1 agrees with 12 junctional bases. The DNA is as follows: TGTGCCAGCAGCCGGAACAGAGAAGCGGGACAGGGGGCAAACTCACCCCTCCACTTT. It is translated as CASSRNREAGQGANSPLHF.